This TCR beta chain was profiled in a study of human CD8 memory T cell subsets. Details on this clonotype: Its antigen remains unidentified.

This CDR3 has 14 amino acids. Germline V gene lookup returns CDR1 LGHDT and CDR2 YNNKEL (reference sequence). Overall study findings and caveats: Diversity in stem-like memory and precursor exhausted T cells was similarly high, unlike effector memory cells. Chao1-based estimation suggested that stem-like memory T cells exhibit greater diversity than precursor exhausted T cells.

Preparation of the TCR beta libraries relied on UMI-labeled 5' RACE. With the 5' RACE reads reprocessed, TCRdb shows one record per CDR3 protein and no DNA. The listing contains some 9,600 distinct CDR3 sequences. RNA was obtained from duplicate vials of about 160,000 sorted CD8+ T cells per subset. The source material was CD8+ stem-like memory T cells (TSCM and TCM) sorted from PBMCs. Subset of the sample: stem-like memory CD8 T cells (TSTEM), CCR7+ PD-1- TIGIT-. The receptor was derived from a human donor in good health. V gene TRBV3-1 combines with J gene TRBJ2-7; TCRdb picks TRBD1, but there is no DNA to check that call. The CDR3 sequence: CASSPGTGDYEQYF.